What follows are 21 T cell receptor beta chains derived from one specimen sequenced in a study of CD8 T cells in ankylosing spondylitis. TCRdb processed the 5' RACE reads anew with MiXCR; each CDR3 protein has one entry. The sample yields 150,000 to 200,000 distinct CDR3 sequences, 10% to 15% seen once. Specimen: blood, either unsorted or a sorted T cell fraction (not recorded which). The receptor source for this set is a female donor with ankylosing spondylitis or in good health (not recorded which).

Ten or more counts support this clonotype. The CDR3 region is CASSLKRADNEKLFF. CDR3 DNA: TGTGCCAGCAGCTTGAAAAGGGCCGATAATGAAAAACTGTTTTTT. V gene TRBV5-5 combines with J gene TRBJ1-4, with D hard to call. The ends were cut back, 1 base at V and 4 bases at J, with 11 bases in the middle. The CDR3 has 15 amino acids. Germline V gene data show CDR1 as SGHKS and CDR2 as YYEKEE (reference sequence).

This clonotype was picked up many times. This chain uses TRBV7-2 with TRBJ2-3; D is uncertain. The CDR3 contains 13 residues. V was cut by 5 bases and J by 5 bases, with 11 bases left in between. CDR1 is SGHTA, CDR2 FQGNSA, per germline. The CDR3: CASSPNTGDTQYF. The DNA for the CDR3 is TGTGCCAGCAGCCCTAATACTGGAGATACGCAGTATTTT.

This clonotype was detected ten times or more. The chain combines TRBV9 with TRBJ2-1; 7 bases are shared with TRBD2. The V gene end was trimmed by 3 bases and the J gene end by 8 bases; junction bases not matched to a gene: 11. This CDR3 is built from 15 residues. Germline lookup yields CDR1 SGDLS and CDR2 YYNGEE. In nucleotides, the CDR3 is TGTGCCAGCAGCGCCTGGGGGGGGATGGGCGATGAGCAGTTCTTC. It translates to CASSAWGGMGDEQFF.

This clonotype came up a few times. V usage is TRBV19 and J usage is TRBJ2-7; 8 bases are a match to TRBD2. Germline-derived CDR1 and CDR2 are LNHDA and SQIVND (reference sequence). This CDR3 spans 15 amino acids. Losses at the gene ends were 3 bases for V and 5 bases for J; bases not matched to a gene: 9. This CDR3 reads CASSIGAGVRDEQYF. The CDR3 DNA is TGTGCCAGTAGTATTGGAGCGGGAGTCCGCGACGAGCAGTACTTC. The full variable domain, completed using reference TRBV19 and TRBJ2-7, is DGGITQSPKYLFRKEGQNVTLSCEQNLNHDAMYWYRQDPGQGLRLIYYSQIVNDFQKGDIAEGYSVSREKKESFPLTVTSAQKNPTAFYLCASSIGAGVRDEQYFGPGTRLTVT.

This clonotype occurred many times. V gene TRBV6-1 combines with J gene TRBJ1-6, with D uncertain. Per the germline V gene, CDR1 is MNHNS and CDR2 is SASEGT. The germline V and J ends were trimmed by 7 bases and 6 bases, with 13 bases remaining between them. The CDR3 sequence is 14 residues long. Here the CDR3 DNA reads TGTGCCAGCACACGGACGGATCTTAATTCACCCCTCCACTTT. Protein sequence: CASTRTDLNSPLHF.

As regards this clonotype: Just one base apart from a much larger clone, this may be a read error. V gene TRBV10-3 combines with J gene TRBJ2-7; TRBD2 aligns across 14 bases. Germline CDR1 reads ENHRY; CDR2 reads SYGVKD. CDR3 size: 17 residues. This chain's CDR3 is CAIRVGLAGVGDYGQYF. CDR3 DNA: TGTGCCATCAGAGTGGGACTAGCGGGAGTTGGGGACTACGGGCAGTACTTC.

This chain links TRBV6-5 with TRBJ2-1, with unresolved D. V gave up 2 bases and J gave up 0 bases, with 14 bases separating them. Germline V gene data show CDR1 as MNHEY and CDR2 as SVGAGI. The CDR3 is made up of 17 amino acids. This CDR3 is CASSYATLRSSYNEQFF. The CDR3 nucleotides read TGTGCCAGCAGTTACGCGACCCTCCGAAGCTCCTACAATGAGCAGTTCTTC.

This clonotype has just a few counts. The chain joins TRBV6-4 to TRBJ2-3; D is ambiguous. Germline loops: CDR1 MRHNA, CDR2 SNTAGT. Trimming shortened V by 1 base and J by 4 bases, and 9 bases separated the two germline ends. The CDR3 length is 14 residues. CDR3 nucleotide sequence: TGTGCCAGCAGTGACTTTAGAGGTGCAGATACGCAGTATTTT. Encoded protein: CASSDFRGADTQYF.

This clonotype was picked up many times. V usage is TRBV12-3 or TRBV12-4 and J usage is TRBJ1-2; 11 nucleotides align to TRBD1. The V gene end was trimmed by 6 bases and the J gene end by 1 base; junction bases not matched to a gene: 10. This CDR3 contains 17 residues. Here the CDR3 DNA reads TGTGCCAGCAGACCTAGGACAGGGGGCGCACGTAACTATGGCTACACCTTC. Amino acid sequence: CASRPRTGGARNYGYTF.

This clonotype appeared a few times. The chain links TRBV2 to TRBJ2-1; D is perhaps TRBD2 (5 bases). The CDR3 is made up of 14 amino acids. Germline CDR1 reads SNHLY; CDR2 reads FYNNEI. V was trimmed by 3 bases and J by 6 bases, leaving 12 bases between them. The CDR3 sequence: CASSDLLGSNEQFF. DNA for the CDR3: TGTGCCAGCAGTGACCTGTTGGGGAGCAATGAGCAGTTCTTC.

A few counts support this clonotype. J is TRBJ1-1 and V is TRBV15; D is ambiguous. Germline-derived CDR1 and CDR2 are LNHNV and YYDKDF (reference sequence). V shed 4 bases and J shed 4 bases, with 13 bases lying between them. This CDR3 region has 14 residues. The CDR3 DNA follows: TGTGCCACCAGCACTAAGCTGGAGGGCACTGAAGCTTTCTTT. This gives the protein CATSTKLEGTEAFF.

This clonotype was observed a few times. The CDR3 DNA reads TGCAGCGGCGGGACAGGCACCGGGAACGAGCAGTACTTC. Translation gives CSGGTGTGNEQYF. This chain connects TRBV29-1 to TRBJ2-7; 8 nucleotides line up with TRBD1. The CDR3 runs to 13 residues. V trimming: 7 bases; J trimming: 5 bases; junction bases outside the gene matches: 10. Germline V gene lookup returns CDR1 SQVTM and CDR2 ANQGSEA.

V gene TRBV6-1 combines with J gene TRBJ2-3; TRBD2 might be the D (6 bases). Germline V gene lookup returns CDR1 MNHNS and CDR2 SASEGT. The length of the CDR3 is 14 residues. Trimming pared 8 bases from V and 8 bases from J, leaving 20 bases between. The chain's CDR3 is CASGSGRWPVTQYF. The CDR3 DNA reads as TGTGCCAGCGGGAGCGGGCGCTGGCCAGTTACGCAGTATTTT.

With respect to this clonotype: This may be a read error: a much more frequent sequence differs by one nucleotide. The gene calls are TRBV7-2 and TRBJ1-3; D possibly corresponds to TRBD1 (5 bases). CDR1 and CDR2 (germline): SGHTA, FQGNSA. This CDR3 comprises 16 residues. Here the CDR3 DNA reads TGTGCCAACAGCTTAGCGGGGCGGGGTAACGGAAACACCATATATTTT. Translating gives CANSLAGRGNGNTIYF. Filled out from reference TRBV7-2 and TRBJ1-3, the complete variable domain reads GAGVSQSPSNKVTEKGKDVELRCDPISGHTALYWYRQSLGQGLEFLIYFQGNSAPDKSGLPSDRFSAERTGGSVSTLTIQRTQQEDSAVYLCANSLAGRGNGNTIYFGEGSWLTVV.

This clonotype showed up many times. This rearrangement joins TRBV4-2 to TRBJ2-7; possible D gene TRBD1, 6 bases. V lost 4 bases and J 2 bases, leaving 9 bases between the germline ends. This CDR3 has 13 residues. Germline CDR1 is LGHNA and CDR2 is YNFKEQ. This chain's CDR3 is CASSPGETYEQYF. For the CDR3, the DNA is TGTGCCAGCAGCCCAGGGGAGACCTACGAGCAGTACTTC.

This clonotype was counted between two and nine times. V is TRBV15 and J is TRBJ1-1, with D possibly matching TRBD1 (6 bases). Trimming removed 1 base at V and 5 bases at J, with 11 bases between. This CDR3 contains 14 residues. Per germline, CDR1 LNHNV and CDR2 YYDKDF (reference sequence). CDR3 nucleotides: TGTGCCACCAGCAGAGCTAGGGGGAGAACTGAAGCTTTCTTT. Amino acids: CATSRARGRTEAFF. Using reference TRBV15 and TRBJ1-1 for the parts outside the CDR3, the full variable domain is DAMVIQNPRYQVTQFGKPVTLSCSQTLNHNVMYWYQQKSSQAPKLLFHYYDKDFNNEADTPDNFQSRRPNTSFCFLDIRSPGLGDTAMYLCATSRARGRTEAFFGQGTRLTVV.

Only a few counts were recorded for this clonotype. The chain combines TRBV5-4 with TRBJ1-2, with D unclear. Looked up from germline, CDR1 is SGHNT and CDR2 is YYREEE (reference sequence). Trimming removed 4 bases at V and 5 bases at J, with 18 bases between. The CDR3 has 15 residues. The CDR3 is CASSPRRTAIYGYTF. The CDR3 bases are TGTGCCAGCAGCCCTCGACGAACGGCAATTTATGGCTACACCTTC.

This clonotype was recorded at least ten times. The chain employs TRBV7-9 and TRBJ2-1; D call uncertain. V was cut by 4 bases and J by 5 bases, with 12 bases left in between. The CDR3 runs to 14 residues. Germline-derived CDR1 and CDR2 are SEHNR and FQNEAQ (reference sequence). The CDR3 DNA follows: TGTGCCAGCAGCTCCTCCCTCCCCCACAATGAGCAGTTCTTC. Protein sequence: CASSSSLPHNEQFF.

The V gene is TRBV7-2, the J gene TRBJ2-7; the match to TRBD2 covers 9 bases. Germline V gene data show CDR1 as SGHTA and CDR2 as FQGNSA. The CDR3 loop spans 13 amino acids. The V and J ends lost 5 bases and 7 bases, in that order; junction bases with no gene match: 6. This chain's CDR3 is CASSAGLAWEQYF. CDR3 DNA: TGTGCCAGCAGCGCGGGACTAGCCTGGGAGCAGTACTTC.

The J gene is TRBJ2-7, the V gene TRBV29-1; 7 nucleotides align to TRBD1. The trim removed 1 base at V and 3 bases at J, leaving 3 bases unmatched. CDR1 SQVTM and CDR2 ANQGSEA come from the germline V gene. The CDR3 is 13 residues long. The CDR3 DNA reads TGCAGCGTTGAAGGACAGGGTCACTACGAGCAGTACTTC. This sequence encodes CSVEGQGHYEQYF.

The CDR3 DNA is TGCGCCAGCAGCCCCGGGACAGGGGGCAACGAGCAGTACTTC. Translating gives CASSPGTGGNEQYF. The chain has TRBV5-1 and TRBJ2-7; 12 bases line up with TRBD1. The CDR3 covers 14 residues. V was pared by 4 bases and J by 5 bases, with 4 bases of the junction left unmatched. Germline CDR1 is SGHRS and CDR2 is YFSETQ.